These 27 T cell receptor beta chains originate from one sample sequenced in a study of CD8 T cells in Susac syndrome. Reverse transcription of roughly 0.5 to 1 ug RNA was carried out with random hexamers. Via MiXCR, TCRdb re-called the immunoSEQ multiplex PCR reads, giving one row per CDR3 protein. The sample lists 150,000 to 200,000 distinct CDR3 sequences, approximately 93% occurring once. Sequenced: CD4+ T cells from PBMCs. The receptors here all came from a human donor with multiple sclerosis.

This sequence joins TRBV9 and TRBJ2-7; D gene unclear. Per germline, CDR1 SGDLS and CDR2 YYNGEE. Trimming stripped 0 bases from V and 7 bases from J, with 14 bases between. The CDR3 length is 14 residues. The CDR3 is CASSVVGGSGEQYF. The CDR3 DNA reads as TGTGCCAGCAGCGTAGTCGGTGGGTCTGGGGAGCAGTACTTC.

This chain uses TRBV20-1 with TRBJ2-7; D might be TRBD2 (6 bases). V lost 0 bases to trimming and J lost 2 bases, with 23 bases between them. The CDR3 runs 18 residues. Germline values: CDR1 DFQATT, CDR2 SNEGSKA (reference sequence). In nucleotides, the CDR3 is TGCAGTGCTAGAGATGTAGCAGGAGGGCACATTCTCACCTACGAGCAGTACTTC. Its protein product is CSARDVAGGHILTYEQYF.

V is TRBV3-1 and J is TRBJ1-1, with 10 bases fitting TRBD1. This CDR3 contains 15 residues. The trim removed 3 bases at V and 5 bases at J, leaving 6 bases unmatched. Germline V gene sequence: CDR1 LGHDT, CDR2 YNNKEL (reference sequence). The chain's CDR3 is CASSQRDRGTTEAFF. The CDR3, as DNA: TGTGCCAGCAGCCAGCGGGACAGGGGAACAACTGAAGCTTTCTTT.

This sequence joins TRBV19 and TRBJ2-2; TRBD2 is a possible D gene (6 bases). This CDR3 contains 14 residues. Germline V gene lookup returns CDR1 LNHDA and CDR2 SQIVND (reference sequence). Trimming stripped 5 bases from V and 3 bases from J, with 10 bases between. CDR3 residues: CASSSPGDTGELFF. In nucleotides, the CDR3 is TGTGCCAGTAGTTCTCCGGGGGACACCGGGGAGCTGTTTTTT.

The V gene is TRBV12-3 or TRBV12-4, the J gene TRBJ2-7; 9 bases match TRBD2. V was clipped by 5 bases and J by 5 bases; unmatched bases: 7. The CDR3 sequence is 14 residues long. The CDR3, as DNA: TGTGCCAGCAGTCTCGGGACTAGCTTCCACGAGCAGTACTTC. It codes for CASSLGTSFHEQYF.

V is TRBV11-1 and J is TRBJ2-7; 8 nucleotides agree with TRBD1. The CDR3 length is 13 residues. Per germline, CDR1 SGHAT and CDR2 FQDESV (reference sequence). Trimming cost V 5 bases and J 5 bases; bases outside gene matches: 5. For the CDR3, the DNA is TGTGCCAGCAGCACGGACAGGGAGGACGAGCAGTACTTC. Amino acid sequence: CASSTDREDEQYF.

The chain uses TRBV7-9 and TRBJ1-4; a possible D gene is TRBD1 (6 bases). Between the trimmed V and J ends, which lost 8 bases and 7 bases, there was a span of 20 bases. This CDR3 has 15 residues. The germline CDR1 and CDR2 sequences are SEHNR and FQNEAQ (reference sequence). CDR3 bases: TGTGCCAGCCATAGGGGGACTCTGAGCGGTGAAAAACTGTTTTTT. Amino acids: CASHRGTLSGEKLFF.

The chain joins TRBV2 to TRBJ1-2, with D perhaps TRBD1 (5 bases). The CDR3 has 12 residues. Germline CDR1 is SNHLY and CDR2 is FYNNEI. V gave up 3 bases and J gave up 8 bases, with 10 bases separating them. CDR3 in DNA: TGTGCCAGCAGTGACAGGGATGGCGGCTACACCTTC. Residues: CASSDRDGGYTF.

The rearrangement uses TRBV10-3 and TRBJ2-5; TRBD2 agrees at 10 bases. Germline V gene lookup returns CDR1 ENHRY and CDR2 SYGVKD. V shed 1 base and J 6 bases; nucleotides not matched to a gene: 5. The CDR3 spans 15 residues. The CDR3 sequence: CAISELPAGGQTQYF. DNA for the CDR3: TGTGCCATCAGTGAGTTACCAGCGGGAGGGCAGACCCAGTACTTC.

This chain joins TRBV6-1 and TRBJ2-7; 7 bases are shared with TRBD1. J gave up 8 bases and V 5 bases, and 9 bases lay outside the gene matches. Germline V gene lookup returns CDR1 MNHNS and CDR2 SASEGT. There are 13 residues in the CDR3. The CDR3 spells CASSLLGQLKQYF. As DNA, the CDR3 is TGTGCCAGCAGTCTTTTGGGACAGTTAAAGCAGTACTTC.

The V gene is TRBV5-6, the J gene TRBJ2-7, with 9 bases that match TRBD2. Germline V gene data show CDR1 as SGHDT and CDR2 as YYEEEE. V was pared by 0 bases and J by 2 bases, with 3 bases of the junction left unmatched. The CDR3 runs to 15 residues. The chain's CDR3 is CASSLGRTSAYEQYF. The CDR3 DNA is TGTGCCAGCAGCTTGGGTCGGACTAGCGCCTACGAGCAGTACTTC.

The count of this clonotype is one. V is TRBV7-2 and J is TRBJ2-7; D may be TRBD2 (6 bases). Germline assignment: CDR1 SGHTA and CDR2 FQGNSA. The CDR3 sequence is 14 residues long. Trimming pared 0 bases from V and 6 bases from J, leaving 12 bases between. In DNA form, the CDR3 reads TGTGCCAGCAGCTTAGCGCCGGGAGCCCCCGAGCAGTACTTC. Amino acid sequence: CASSLAPGAPEQYF.

V gene TRBV5-1 combines with J gene TRBJ1-1; D may be TRBD1 (5 bases). The CDR3 totals 15 residues. V lost 3 bases to trimming and J lost 1 base, with 13 bases between them. Germline V CDR1 and CDR2: SGHRS, YFSETQ. The CDR3 DNA follows: TGCGCCAGCAGCTCACACTCTCAGGGGAACACTGAAGCTTTCTTT. Protein product: CASSSHSQGNTEAFF.

The chain uses TRBV3-1 and TRBJ1-4; D ambiguous. There are 13 residues in the CDR3. Germline CDR1 and CDR2: LGHDT and YNNKEL (reference sequence). The V end lost 7 bases, the J end lost 10 bases, and 16 bases lay between the germline ends. This CDR3 is CASTAAGVGKLFF. The CDR3 nucleotides read TGTGCCAGCACCGCGGCCGGTGTTGGAAAACTGTTTTTT.

This clonotype occurred once. The V call is TRBV2, the J call TRBJ1-2; D unresolved. V was shortened by 7 bases and J by 6 bases, with 9 bases between the two germline ends. This CDR3 spans 11 amino acids. CDR1 SNHLY and CDR2 FYNNEI come from the germline V gene. This CDR3 reads CASTTPNGYTF. As DNA, the CDR3 is TGTGCCAGCACCACACCAAATGGCTACACCTTC.

The chain is built from TRBV7-3 and TRBJ2-3, with D perhaps matching TRBD1 or TRBD2 (5 bases each). Germline V gene lookup returns CDR1 SGHTA and CDR2 FQGTGA. This CDR3 comprises 15 residues. V was pared by 3 bases and J by 1 base, with 11 bases between. Written as DNA, the CDR3 is TGTGCCAGCAGCTTGGGACCTGGACGCACAGATACGCAGTATTTT. It translates to CASSLGPGRTDTQYF.

This clonotype was recorded only once. V usage is TRBV18 and J usage is TRBJ2-4; maybe TRBD1 (5 bases). Germline V gives CDR1 KGHSH, CDR2 LQKENI. V was cut by 2 bases and J by 1 base, with 6 bases left in between. CDR3 length: 14 residues. In nucleotides, the CDR3 is TGTGCCAGCTCACCAAAGGGGGCCAAAAACATTCAGTACTTC. Protein: CASSPKGAKNIQYF. The variable domain in full, completed from reference TRBV18 and TRBJ2-4, reads NAGVMQNPRHLVRRRGQEARLRCSPMKGHSHVYWYRQLPEEGLKFMVYLQKENIIDESGMPKERFSAEFPKEGPSILRIQQVVRGDSAAYFCASSPKGAKNIQYFGAGTRLSVL.

The chain joins TRBV30 to TRBJ1-1; D not resolved. The CDR3 spans 12 residues. Trimming removed 7 bases at V and 0 bases at J, with 9 bases between. The germline V gene encodes CDR1 GTSNPN and CDR2 SVGIG (reference sequence). The DNA of the CDR3 is TGTGCCTCCTTACGGCTGAACACTGAAGCTTTCTTT. This translates into CASLRLNTEAFF.

The genes are TRBV28 and TRBJ2-5; the D gene is possibly TRBD1 (6 bases). V lost 5 bases and J 0 bases, leaving 16 bases between the germline ends. Per germline, CDR1 MDHEN and CDR2 SYDVKM. CDR3 length: 16 amino acids. This CDR3 is CASSPRQVSYQETQYF. CDR3 DNA sequence: TGTGCCAGCAGTCCAAGACAGGTCTCCTACCAAGAGACCCAGTACTTC.

The chain's CDR3 is CASSHDRSISSGANVLTF. CDR3 in DNA: TGTGCCAGCAGCCACGACAGGAGTATCTCCTCTGGGGCCAACGTCCTGACTTTC. The genes are TRBV3-1 and TRBJ2-6; TRBD1 might be the D (6 bases). This CDR3 is 18 amino acids long. Trimming pared 3 bases from V and 0 bases from J, leaving 15 bases between. Germline V gene data show CDR1 as LGHDT and CDR2 as YNNKEL (reference sequence).

This clonotype has a single count. Here the CDR3 reads CASSIPGYGYTF. Written as DNA, the CDR3 is TGTGCCAGTAGTATACCAGGGTATGGCTACACCTTC. V usage is TRBV19 and J usage is TRBJ1-2, with a weak D call TRBD1 (5 bases). V was pared by 2 bases and J by 5 bases, with 6 bases between. CDR1 is LNHDA and CDR2 is SQIVND in the germline V gene (reference sequence). The CDR3 length is 12 residues.

V and J are TRBV29-1 and TRBJ2-3, with TRBD1 matching 8 bases. CDR1 is SQVTM and CDR2 is ANQGSEA in the germline V gene. Trimming cost V 5 bases and J 5 bases; bases outside gene matches: 9. The length of the CDR3 is 14 residues. DNA of the CDR3: TGCAGCGTTTATTTGAGGGGGACAGGAGATACGCAGTATTTT. This codes for CSVYLRGTGDTQYF.

This rearrangement joins TRBV30 to TRBJ2-3, with unresolved D. V lost 0 bases, J lost 4 bases, and 8 bases lay in between. There are 13 residues in the CDR3. Germline V gene data show CDR1 as GTSNPN and CDR2 as SVGIG (reference sequence). CDR3 loop: CAWSVRDSDTQYF. CDR3 nucleotide sequence: TGTGCCTGGAGTGTACGAGACTCAGATACGCAGTATTTT.

This CDR3 is CASSFVSDTQYF. CDR3 nucleotide sequence: TGTGCCAGCAGCTTTGTGTCAGATACGCAGTATTTT. The gene calls are TRBV7-3 and TRBJ2-3; D is unresolved. The V gene lost 3 bases and the J gene lost 4 bases, with 5 bases spanning the gap. The CDR3 totals 12 residues. The germline gives CDR1 SGHTA, CDR2 FQGTGA.

The J gene is TRBJ2-7, the V gene TRBV5-1; D is possibly TRBD1 or TRBD2 (6 bases each). V was clipped by 0 bases and J by 7 bases, with 20 bases between them. The CDR3 extends over 16 amino acids. Germline CDR1 reads SGHRS; CDR2 reads YFSETQ. CDR3 in amino acids: CASSLEGSGGFREQYF. The CDR3 nucleotides read TGCGCCAGCAGCTTGGAAGGCTCCGGGGGCTTCAGGGAGCAGTACTTC.

The chain uses TRBV5-1 and TRBJ1-1; D perhaps matches TRBD1 (6 bases). The CDR3 sequence is 15 residues long. Trimming took off 6 bases at V and 3 bases at J, with 18 bases between the two ends. Germline CDR1 SGHRS, CDR2 YFSETQ. CDR3 coding DNA: TGCGCCAGCACGGCCCCCGAGGCAGGGGACACTGAAGCTTTCTTT. Protein sequence: CASTAPEAGDTEAFF.

The chain is built from TRBV7-9 and TRBJ2-7; D uncertain. The V end was cut by 5 bases, the J end by 7 bases, with 9 bases between. Germline CDR1 SEHNR, CDR2 FQNEAQ (reference sequence). The CDR3 totals 11 residues. CDR3 bases: TGTGCCAGCAGCGGAGCATGGGAGCAGTACTTC. It encodes CASSGAWEQYF. The complete variable domain, with remaining parts taken from reference TRBV7-9 and TRBJ2-7, reads DTGVSQNPRHKITKRGQNVTFRCDPISEHNRLYWYRQTLGQGPEFLTYFQNEAQLEKSRLLSDRFSAERPKGSFSTLEIQRTEQGDSAMYLCASSGAWEQYFGPGTRLTVT.